This TCR beta chain was identified during a study of regulatory T cells in long-lasting Graves disease. From germline, CDR1 is SGHVS and CDR2 FNYEAQ. Trimming removed 5 bases from V and 3 bases from J; junction bases left unmatched: 4. The CDR3 spans 13 residues. Investigators prepared the TCR beta libraries by applying iRepertoire HTBI primers and Arm-PCR of CDR3 regions. TCRdb processed the multiplex PCR reads anew with MiXCR; each CDR3 protein has one entry. The sample lists 400,000 to 450,000 distinct CDR3 sequences; roughly 15% were seen once. The time point denotes: newly diagnosed GD, antithyroid drugs for less than 3 months. From RNA extracted from PBMCs, the TCR library was made. This clonotype occurred many times. These same data were also listed under a study on T cells in Graves' hyperthyroidism and ophthalmopathy. That publication notes: Not enrolled were patients with uncontrolled infection, other autoimmune disease, pregnancy or lactation.

The receptor was derived from a young woman with Graves disease. This chain connects TRBV7-6 to TRBJ2-7, with 7 bases that match TRBD2. The material was peripheral blood mononuclear cells (PBMCs), obtained at new diagnosis, from a patient treated with antithyroid drugs. This CDR3 is CASSGGEGYEQYF. The CDR3 DNA follows: TGTGCCAGCAGCGGGGGGGAGGGCTACGAGCAGTACTTC.